This T cell receptor beta chain stems from a study of beta chain features in type 1 diabetes. Findings of the study overall: Amplification by PCR could prefer shorter templates, with the same effect in patients and controls. Fewer junction insertions and more nucleotide deletions appeared in type 1 diabetes patients.

There was one heparinised blood draw per donor, averaging around 120 mL. As every portion of the isolated RNA was reverse transcribed, the sequencing read expressed TCRB transcripts. Naive, central memory and regulatory T cell samples produced a mean of approximately 4 million reads. Data came from immunoSEQ multiplex PCR; TCRdb stores just in-frame clones and leaves some out. The profile covers around 300,000 clones, with approximately 14% appearing a single time and roughly 6.7% taken by the ten largest. Note on this clone: What it binds is not known.

Sequenced material: central memory CD4+ T cells from blood. This clonotype was obtained from a man aged 30 to 45 in good health.

In nucleotides, the CDR3 is TGTGCCAGCGCCCGGTGGGATACGCAGTATTTT. Amino acids: CASARWDTQYF. This rearrangement joins TRBV14 to TRBJ2-3; D is uncertain. Germline loops: CDR1 SGHDN, CDR2 FVKESK. The ends were cut back, 8 bases at V and 6 bases at J, with 9 bases in the middle. The CDR3 runs 11 residues.